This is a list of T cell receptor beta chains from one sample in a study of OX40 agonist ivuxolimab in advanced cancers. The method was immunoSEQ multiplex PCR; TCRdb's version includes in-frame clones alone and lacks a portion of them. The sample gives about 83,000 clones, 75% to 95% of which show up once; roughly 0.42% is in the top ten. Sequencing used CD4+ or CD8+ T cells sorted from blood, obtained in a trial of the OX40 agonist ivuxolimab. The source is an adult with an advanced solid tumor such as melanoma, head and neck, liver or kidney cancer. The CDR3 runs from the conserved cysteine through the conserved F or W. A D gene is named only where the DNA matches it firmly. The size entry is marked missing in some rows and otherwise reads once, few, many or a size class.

TGTGCCAGTAGAACGGCCGTCAGGTCTGGGGCCAACGTCCTGACTTTC	CASRTAVRSGANVLTF	TRBV19	-	16	TRBJ2-6	-
TGCGCCAGCAGCCCCGCTGGTTTCAAAAACATTCAGTACTTC	CASSPAGFKNIQYF	TRBV4-1	-	14	TRBJ2-4	-
TGTGCCAGCAGCTTAGGGGCAGGTGACACCGGGGAGCTGTTTTTT	CASSLGAGDTGELFF	TRBV11-1	-	15	TRBJ2-2	-
TGTGCCAGCAGTTATGCCCCTCCACGGGGAAACACTGAAGCTTTCTTT	CASSYAPPRGNTEAFF	TRBV6-5	-	16	TRBJ1-1	-
TGTGCCAGCAGGGCGGCCTATAGCACAGATACGCAGTATTTT	CASRAAYSTDTQYF	TRBV6-6	-	14	TRBJ2-3	-
TGTGCCAGCAGCGCCTATAGAACCGGGGAGCTGTTTTTT	CASSAYRTGELFF	TRBV7-8	-	13	TRBJ2-2	-
TGTGCCAGCAGACGGACAGGGGTAAATTCACCCCTCCACTTT	CASRRTGVNSPLHF	TRBV6-5	TRBD1	14	TRBJ1-6	-
TGTGCCAGCAGCTTGGGGGCCTCCGGGACTAGCGGGGTCGGGGAGCTGTTTTTT	CASSLGASGTSGVGELFF	TRBV5-5	TRBD2	18	TRBJ2-2	-
TGTGCCAGCAGCTTAGAGGGGGGAGACAATGAGCAGTTCTTC	CASSLEGGDNEQFF	TRBV11-3	-	14	TRBJ2-1	few
TGTGCCAGCAGTTTTCGGATGGATGGCTACACCTTC	CASSFRMDGYTF	TRBV28	-	12	TRBJ1-2	-
TGTGCCAGCAGCCCCTTTCACCTACTTAGGGTTCGGGACAACACTGAAGCTTTCTTT	CASSPFHLLRVRDNTEAFF	TRBV7-9	-	19	TRBJ1-1	-
TGTGCCAGCAGTTTCGGGGGAGACTATGGCTACACCTTC	CASSFGGDYGYTF	TRBV28	-	13	TRBJ1-2	-
TGCGCCAGCAGCTTGGTTGGCAGCCATTCACCCCTCCACTTT	CASSLVGSHSPLHF	TRBV5-1	-	14	TRBJ1-6	-
TGTGCCAGCTCACCCCAGCGGGACTCCTACGAGCAGTACTTC	CASSPQRDSYEQYF	TRBV18	TRBD2	14	TRBJ2-7	-
TGTGCCAGCAGTGAAGAGCCTGTCTATGGCTACACCTTC	CASSEEPVYGYTF	TRBV6-1	-	13	TRBJ1-2	once
TGTGCCAGCAGCTTAGGCAGGCAGGGACTTACGCAGTATTTT	CASSLGRQGLTQYF	TRBV13	-	14	TRBJ2-3	-
TGCAGCTACCGGGGTGAAAAACTGTTTTTT	CSYRGEKLFF	TRBV29-1	-	10	TRBJ1-4	-
TGTGCCAGCGGGGAGACAGACTATGGCTACACCTTC	CASGETDYGYTF	TRBV7-9	-	12	TRBJ1-2	-
TGTGCCAGCAGCTTAGAGCGGGGGGGCAATGAGCAGTTCTTC	CASSLERGGNEQFF	TRBV7-2	TRBD2	14	TRBJ2-1	-
TGCAGCGTAGAGACATACGAGCAGTACTTC	CSVETYEQYF	TRBV29-1	-	10	TRBJ2-7	-
TGTGCCAGCAGCCCAACTCCGGGACTAGGCACAGATACGCAGTATTTT	CASSPTPGLGTDTQYF	TRBV7-2	TRBD2	16	TRBJ2-3	-
TGTGCCAGCAGCTTAGAGAGGGGCGGTGGGGCCAACGTCCTGACTTTC	CASSLERGGGANVLTF	TRBV11-2	-	16	TRBJ2-6	once
TGTGCCAGCAGCTTACTATCCCAAGAGACCCAGTACTTC	CASSLLSQETQYF	TRBV7-9	-	13	TRBJ2-5	-
TGCGCCAGCAGCTTGGTCCGGGGGAGTAACACCGGGGAGCTGTTTTTT	CASSLVRGSNTGELFF	TRBV5-1	-	16	TRBJ2-2	-
TGTGCCAGCAGTCACAGACAGGGGGCGCCGATCAGCCTTCAGTACTTC	CASSHRQGAPISLQYF	TRBV7-2	TRBD1	16	TRBJ2-4	-
TGTGCCACCACCGGGACAGGGATGTCAGATACGCAGTATTTT	CATTGTGMSDTQYF	TRBV6-1	TRBD1	14	TRBJ2-3	-
TGTGCCAGCTCACCGGGACAGCCCCTCTACGAGCAGTACTTC	CASSPGQPLYEQYF	TRBV18	TRBD1	14	TRBJ2-7	-
TGTGCCAGCAGGGACAGGGGTATCGGCTACACCTTC	CASRDRGIGYTF	TRBV28	TRBD1	12	TRBJ1-2	-
TGTGCCAGCAGGGTAACAGGGGCGGGGGGTCAGCCCCAGCATTTT	CASRVTGAGGQPQHF	TRBV6-1	TRBD1	15	TRBJ1-5	-
TGTGCCAGCACCACTCATACAGGGTCGGGTTCACCCCTCCACTTT	CASTTHTGSGSPLHF	TRBV28	-	15	TRBJ1-6	once
TGCGCCAGCAGCTTGGCCGGGCGTGGTGCCCAAGGCTACACCTTC	CASSLAGRGAQGYTF	TRBV5-1	-	15	TRBJ1-2	-
TGTGCCAGCGTAAGGGATCGAAGTGGGGCCAACGTCCTGACTTTC	CASVRDRSGANVLTF	TRBV6-1	-	15	TRBJ2-6	-
TGTGCCAGCTCACCAGCAGGGGGCATCTCTGGGGCCAACGTCCTGACTTTC	CASSPAGGISGANVLTF	TRBV18	TRBD1	17	TRBJ2-6	once
TGTGCCAGCAGTCGGGATGGAGTGGACGGAAACACCATATATTTT	CASSRDGVDGNTIYF	TRBV28	-	15	TRBJ1-3	once
TGTGCCAGCAGCGCCCAACTGGGACAGGGGGCGGACACCATATATTTT	CASSAQLGQGADTIYF	TRBV5-6	TRBD1	16	TRBJ1-3	-
TGTGCCAGCAGCTTAGAAAGCGGGTCCTACAATGAGCAGTTCTTC	CASSLESGSYNEQFF	TRBV11-3	-	15	TRBJ2-1	-
TGTGCCAGCAGCCTGAACCAGGAGGACAATGAGCAGTTCTTC	CASSLNQEDNEQFF	TRBV6-4	-	14	TRBJ2-1	-
TGTGCCAGCAGCCGGGACCATACCTACATTCAGTACTTC	CASSRDHTYIQYF	TRBV11-3	-	13	TRBJ2-4	-
TGTGCCATCAGTGAGTCGAGTTCCAGGGAGGGCACTGAAGCTTTCTTT	CAISESSSREGTEAFF	TRBV10-3	-	16	TRBJ1-1	-
TGTGCCAGCAGCCCCGGACTAGCGGGACAAGATACGCAGTATTTT	CASSPGLAGQDTQYF	TRBV7-9	TRBD2	15	TRBJ2-3	-
TGTGCCAGCAGTTCTGGGACAGGGCAGGCAGGGTGGGAGACCCAGTACTTC	CASSSGTGQAGWETQYF	TRBV28	TRBD1	17	TRBJ2-5	-
TGTGCCAGCAGTGGCGTTAAGGACGCTTCGACTGAAGCTTTCTTT	CASSGVKDASTEAFF	TRBV2	-	15	TRBJ1-1	-
TGCGCCAGCACCCGGGGGGGAGCGGAGGGGAACAATGAGCAGTTCTTC	CASTRGGAEGNNEQFF	TRBV5-1	TRBD2	16	TRBJ2-1	-
TGCGCCAGCAGTGAAGAGGGGCGGCGAGGCTACACCTTC	CASSEEGRRGYTF	TRBV10-2	-	13	TRBJ1-2	-
TGCAGTGCGAGCAAGGACTTCCCTCCGTTCTTC	CSASKDFPPFF	TRBV20-1	-	11	TRBJ2-1	-
TGCGCCAGCAGTACAGGTCCCACCTATGGCTACACCTTC	CASSTGPTYGYTF	TRBV5-1	-	13	TRBJ1-2	-
TGTGCCAGCATCACGACCGGGACAGGGGAAACTGAAGCTTTCTTT	CASITTGTGETEAFF	TRBV28	TRBD1	15	TRBJ1-1	-
TGTGCCAGCAGCTTAGCGGGACAGGTTAGCTCCTACGAGCAGTACTTC	CASSLAGQVSSYEQYF	TRBV7-2	TRBD1	16	TRBJ2-7	-
TGTGCCAGCAGAAGGGGGCACGAGCAGTACTTC	CASRRGHEQYF	TRBV6-1	TRBD1	11	TRBJ2-7	-
TGTGCCAGCGGGGCGGCGCTCGAGCAGTACTTC	CASGAALEQYF	TRBV27	-	11	TRBJ2-7	few
TGTGCCAGCAGCCCCTCCTCAACCCAGTACTTC	CASSPSSTQYF	TRBV11-2	-	11	TRBJ2-5	-
TGCAGTGCTCCCCGGGAGGGAGGCTACACCTTC	CSAPREGGYTF	TRBV20-1	-	11	TRBJ1-2	-
TGTGCCAGCAGCCAAGATGGAGCGGGAAATTCCTACGAGCAGTACTTC	CASSQDGAGNSYEQYF	TRBV4-2	TRBD2	16	TRBJ2-7	-
TGTGCCAGCAGCAGGTGGGGGCAAATCGGAAACACCATATATTTT	CASSRWGQIGNTIYF	TRBV11-3	-	15	TRBJ1-3	-
TGTGCCAGCAGCTTAAGCGGAAACACCGGGGAGCTGTTTTTT	CASSLSGNTGELFF	TRBV7-7	-	14	TRBJ2-2	-